This T cell receptor (beta chain) appears in the sequencing data of a study of blood T cell repertoires in COVID-19. Study summary: The samples span acute and convalescent COVID-19 from the United States, Italy and Spain. The analysed material was cDNA or gDNA that came from T cells, B-cell-depleted T cells, or PBMCs.

CDR1 and CDR2 (germline): GTSNPN, SVGIG (reference sequence). With V trimmed by 5 bases and J by 5 bases, 11 bases remained unmatched. The CDR3 loop spans 14 amino acids. As originally analysed: Estimated nucleated cell counts came from reference gene primer amplification. Sequencing was performed with immunoSEQ multiplex PCR; in TCRdb, only in-frame clones are kept and a portion is missing. V, J and clone size reflect that table, while D and trimming were determined from the DNA. The sample has about 59,000 clones, 70% to 90% seen once. Specimen: peripheral blood. This sequence was found in a man aged 60 to 69 with acute or convalescent COVID-19. The J gene is TRBJ2-5, the V gene TRBV30, with 7 positions matching TRBD2. The CDR3 region is CAWEAPGGRETQYF. Written as DNA, the CDR3 is TGTGCCTGGGAAGCCCCCGGGGGGAGGGAGACCCAGTACTTC.